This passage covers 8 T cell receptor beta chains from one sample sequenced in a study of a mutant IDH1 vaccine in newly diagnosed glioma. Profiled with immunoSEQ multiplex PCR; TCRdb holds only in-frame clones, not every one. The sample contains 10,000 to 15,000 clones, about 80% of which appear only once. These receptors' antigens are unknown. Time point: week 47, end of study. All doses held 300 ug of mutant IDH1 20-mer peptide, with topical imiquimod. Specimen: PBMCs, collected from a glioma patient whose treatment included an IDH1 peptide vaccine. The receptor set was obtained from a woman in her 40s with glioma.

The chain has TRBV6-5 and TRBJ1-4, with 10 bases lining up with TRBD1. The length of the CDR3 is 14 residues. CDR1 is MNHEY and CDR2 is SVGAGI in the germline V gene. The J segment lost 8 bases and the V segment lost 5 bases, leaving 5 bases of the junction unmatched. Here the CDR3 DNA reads TGTGCCAGCAGTAGTGGGACAGGGGCCGAAAAACTGTTTTTT. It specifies CASSSGTGAEKLFF.

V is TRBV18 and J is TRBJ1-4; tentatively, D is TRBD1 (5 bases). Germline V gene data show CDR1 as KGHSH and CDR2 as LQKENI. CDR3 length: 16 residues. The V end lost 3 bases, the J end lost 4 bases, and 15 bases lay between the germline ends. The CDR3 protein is CASSPALGRDNEKLFF. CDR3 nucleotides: TGTGCCAGCTCACCGGCGCTGGGACGGGATAATGAAAAACTGTTTTTT.

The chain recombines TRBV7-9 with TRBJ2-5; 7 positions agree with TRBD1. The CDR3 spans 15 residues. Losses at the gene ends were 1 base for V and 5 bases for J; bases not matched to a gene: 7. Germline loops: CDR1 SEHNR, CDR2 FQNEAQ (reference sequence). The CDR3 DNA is TGTGCCAGCAGCTTAGGACAGGGATGGGGGGAGACCCAGTACTTC. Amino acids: CASSLGQGWGETQYF.

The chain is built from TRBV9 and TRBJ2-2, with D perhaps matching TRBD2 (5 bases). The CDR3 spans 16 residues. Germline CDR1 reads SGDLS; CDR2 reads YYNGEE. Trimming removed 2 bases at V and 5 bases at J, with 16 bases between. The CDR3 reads CASSVDHSAGTGELFF. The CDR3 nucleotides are TGTGCCAGCAGCGTCGACCATAGCGCTGGGACCGGGGAGCTGTTTTTT.

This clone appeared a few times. The CDR3 loop is CASKGIQEKLFF. For the CDR3, the DNA is TGTGCCAGCAAGGGGATTCAGGAAAAACTGTTTTTT. The rearrangement joins TRBV27 to TRBJ1-4, with a possible D match to TRBD1 (5 bases). The CDR3 runs to 12 residues. Germline V CDR1 and CDR2: MNHEY, SMNVEV (reference sequence). Trimming cost V 7 bases and J 8 bases, with 11 bases left between them.

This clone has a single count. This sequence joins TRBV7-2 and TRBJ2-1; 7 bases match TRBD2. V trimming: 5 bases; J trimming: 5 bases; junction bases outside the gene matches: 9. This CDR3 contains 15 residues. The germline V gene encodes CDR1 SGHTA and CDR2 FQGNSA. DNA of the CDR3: TGTGCCAGCAGCACTTTAGCGGGCGTTAACAATGAGCAGTTCTTC. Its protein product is CASSTLAGVNNEQFF.

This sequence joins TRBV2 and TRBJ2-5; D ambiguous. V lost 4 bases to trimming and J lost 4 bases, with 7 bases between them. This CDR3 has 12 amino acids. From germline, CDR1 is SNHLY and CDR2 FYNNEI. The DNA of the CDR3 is TGTGCCAGCAGTGGACACTTAGAGACCCAGTACTTC. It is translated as CASSGHLETQYF.

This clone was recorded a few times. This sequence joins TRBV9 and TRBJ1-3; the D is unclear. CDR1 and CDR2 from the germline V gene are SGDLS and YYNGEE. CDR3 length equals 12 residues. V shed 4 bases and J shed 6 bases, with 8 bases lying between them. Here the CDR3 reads CASSPGENTIYF. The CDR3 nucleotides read TGTGCCAGCAGCCCAGGTGAAAACACCATATATTTT.